This T cell receptor beta chain came from a study of blood T cell repertoires in COVID-19. Study details: Sites in the United States, Italy and Spain provided acute and convalescent COVID-19 samples. PBMCs, B-cell-depleted T cells, or T cells provided the cDNA or gDNA that made up the material.

Authors' analysis steps: By means of reference gene primer amplification, nucleated cell counts were estimated. Generated by immunoSEQ multiplex PCR, the TCRdb table keeps only in-frame clones and is missing some. That table gives V, J and clone size, and the DNA gave D and trimming. The sample has under 300,000 clones, about 80% seen once; the top ten hold roughly 10%. Germline assignment: CDR1 MGHRA and CDR2 YSYEKL. V lost 0 bases and J lost 0; bases outside the gene matches: 13. CDR3 length: 20 residues. The chain is built from TRBV4-1 and TRBJ1-1, with TRBD1 matching 10 bases. The specimen sequenced was peripheral blood. This TCR was recovered from a woman of 80 years or more with acute or convalescent COVID-19. CDR3 bases: TGCGCCAGCAGCCAAGACGCGACAGGGGGCCTGGTGGGAATGAACACTGAAGCTTTCTTT. Translated: CASSQDATGGLVGMNTEAFF.